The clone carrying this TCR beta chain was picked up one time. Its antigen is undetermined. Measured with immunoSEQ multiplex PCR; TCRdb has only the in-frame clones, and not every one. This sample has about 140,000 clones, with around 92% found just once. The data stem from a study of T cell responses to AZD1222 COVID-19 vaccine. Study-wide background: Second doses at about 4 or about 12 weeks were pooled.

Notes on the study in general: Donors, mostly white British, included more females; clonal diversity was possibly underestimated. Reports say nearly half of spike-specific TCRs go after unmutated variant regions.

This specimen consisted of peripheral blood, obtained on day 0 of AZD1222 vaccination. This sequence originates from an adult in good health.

The DNA for the CDR3 is TGTGCCAGCAGCTTAGATCTGCGCCAGGTAGCGGGACACTACGAGCAGTACTTC. This codes for CASSLDLRQVAGHYEQYF. The chain uses TRBV11-3 and TRBJ2-7, with 8 positions matching TRBD2. From germline, CDR1 is SGHNT and CDR2 YENEEA. The CDR3 spans 18 residues. J gave up 3 bases and V 0 bases, and 13 bases lay outside the gene matches.